The sequence of this T cell receptor beta chain was determined in a study of blood T cell repertoires in COVID-19 (dated by TCRdb to 2019 to 2021). Broadly, across the study: Samples covering the acute and convalescent phases of COVID-19 were provided by collaborators in the United States, Italy and Spain. The prospective study material was composed of cDNA or gDNA derived from T cells, B-cell-depleted T cells, or PBMCs. A freely available public database, intended as a resource for researchers studying the immune response to SARS-CoV-2, is where the repertoires were released. The samples were drawn from two sources: the first 160 participants of the ongoing ImmuneRACE study, and about 1,300 subjects contributed by 6 global collaborators. A de-identified subject ID, COVID-19 status, age in years and sex were almost always included in the sample metadata. Deeply sampled blood TCRbeta repertoires from subjects exposed to, actively infected with, or recovered from COVID-19 were included in the dataset. Where HLA class I and class II types were available, the types were taken from metadata supplied by the sample provider, not from assay-based typing. Study-wide conclusions, independent of this receptor: How much clinical and demographic metadata was included differed by source and by participant, and the metadata was provided uncurated.

The CDR3 contains 14 residues, cysteine and phenylalanine counted. Just CDR3 DNA is preserved here, 42 bases in frame from base 1. The V and J ends are trimmed by 6 bases and 4 bases, leaving 15 bases between them. Sequences SGHNT (CDR1) and YENEEA (CDR2) are obtained from the germline V gene. Collaborating institutions collected whole blood in K2EDTA tubes following their own protocols. For TCRbeta analysis, collaborators shipped samples in one of three forms: frozen whole blood, isolated PBMCs, or DNA extracted from either of those sample types. As to this clone: The antigen this receptor binds is unknown. Base-call qualities are not available, and no considerably larger clone is one nucleotide away.

TCRbeta CDR3 regions were amplified from genomic DNA using the immunoSEQ Assay, a bias-controlled multiplex PCR. Per the original workflow: Within the assay, amplification of reference gene primers was used to estimate how many nucleated cells each sample contained. To quantify the absolute abundance of each unique TCRbeta CDR3 rearrangement, sequence reads were collapsed and filtered. Productive Simpson clonality was computed per sample as the square root of Simpson's diversity index over productive rearrangements. The immuneACCESS repertoire file appears here via TCRdb, limited to in-frame rearrangements. These files lack a portion of the clones; in checked studies, under half of the deficit traces to unresolved V genes, and the cause of the others is not known. V and J calls plus clone size are reproduced from that table; the DNA served to infer D and trimming. The sample profile shows tens of thousands of clones; under 85% of them were found once. The top ten constitute around 2.1% of the sample.

The sequence derives from a woman between 70 and 85 years old with acute or convalescent COVID-19. Sequenced input: peripheral blood. Rearrangement joined TRBV11-3 to TRBJ2-5, and possibly TRBD1, on 5 matching bases. The sequence in DNA is TGTGCCAGCAGTTCCGACCCAACAGGAGAGACCCAGTACTTC. It is translated as CASSSDPTGETQYF.